This T cell receptor beta chain was profiled in a study of early T cells in non-severe SARS-CoV-2 infection. Study overall: With bulk RNA from unsorted whole blood as input, sequencing yielded unpaired chains.

Germline V lookup: CDR1 LGHDT, CDR2 YNNKEL (reference sequence). V lost 3 bases to trimming and J lost 2 bases; unmatched junction nucleotides: 10. The CDR3 consists of 17 residues. Findings and caveats of the study: Lookups in VDJdb leaned toward anti-spike CD8 responses and missed private and CD4 specificities.

This clonotype turned up a few times. The antigen remains unidentified. Unique molecular identifiers were affixed to single, distinct cDNA molecules. A single record per CDR3 protein comes from TCRdb applying MiXCR to the 5' RACE reads. This repertoire shows tens of thousands of distinct CDR3 sequences, approximately 10% found once; its top ten account for 5.5% to 7.5%. The clonotype was recovered from an adult who was a healthcare worker with PCR-confirmed SARS-CoV-2 infection or an uninfected control (not recorded which). What was sequenced was whole blood. The chain couples TRBV3-1 to TRBJ2-5; 9 bases are shared with TRBD2. CDR3 sequence (DNA): TGTGCCAGCAGCCAGGGACTAGCCCGAGTGGGGCAAGAGACCCAGTACTTC. The encoded protein is CASSQGLARVGQETQYF.